The 8 T cell receptor beta chains in this list originate from one sample, sequenced in a study of cytomegalovirus exposure and HLA in healthy donors (dated by TCRdb to 2016 to 2017). Preparation of the library involved the immunoSEQ multiplex PCR assay. For the multiplex PCR, a mixture combining 60 forward primers for TCR Vbeta segments and 13 reverse primers for TCR Jbeta segments was used. TCRdb carries this immuneACCESS record with in-frame sequences only. Its versions omit some clonotypes, under half of them owing to an unresolved V gene in the studies checked, with the rest unexplained. The sample table contains about 180,000 clones; only one count was recorded for 70% to 80% of them. The ten largest clonotypes hold roughly 3.6% of the sample. Sequenced sample: PBMCs. These receptors came from a woman aged 60 to 75 in good health and CMV-seropositive.

The chain uses TRBV19 and TRBJ1-2; TRBD1 matches at 8 bases. CDR3 size: 13 residues. CDR1 is LNHDA, CDR2 SQIVND, per germline (reference sequence). J was trimmed by 4 bases and V by 7 bases; bases with no gene match: 5. CDR3: CASKDRGSYGYTF. Here the CDR3 DNA reads TGTGCCAGTAAAGACAGGGGTTCCTATGGCTACACCTTC.

This clone was picked up a small number of times. J is TRBJ1-1 and V is TRBV7-9, with 9 bases that match TRBD1. The CDR3 is 14 residues long. The junction had 3 bases not matched to a gene; V was cut back by 2 bases and J by 5 bases. Per the germline V gene, CDR1 is SEHNR and CDR2 is FQNEAQ (reference sequence). CDR3 coding DNA: TGTGCCAGCAGCTTACTGACAGGGGGGACTGAAGCTTTCTTT. Translated: CASSLLTGGTEAFF.

The J gene is TRBJ2-7, the V gene TRBV6-5, with TRBD1 matching 8 bases. The V and J ends lost 6 bases and 2 bases, in that order; junction bases with no gene match: 6. Germline loops: CDR1 MNHEY, CDR2 SVGAGI. This CDR3 contains 14 residues. The CDR3 nucleotides read TGTGCCAGCAGATCCGGGACAGGTACCTACGAGCAGTACTTC. Encoded protein: CASRSGTGTYEQYF.

The J gene is TRBJ2-2, the V gene TRBV19; 10 bases are a match to TRBD1. The V and J ends lost 9 bases and 4 bases, in that order; junction bases with no gene match: 2. In germline, CDR1 is LNHDA, CDR2 SQIVND (reference sequence). This CDR3 contains 13 residues. CDR3 region: CASGQGGTGELFF. CDR3 DNA: TGTGCCAGCGGACAGGGGGGCACCGGGGAGCTGTTTTTT.

A note on this clone: Other nucleotide sequences in the sample specify the same CDR3. The chain combines TRBV28 with TRBJ2-5; D is ambiguous. CDR1 and CDR2 (germline): MDHEN, SYDVKM. The CDR3 contains 11 residues. The V gene lost 5 bases and the J gene lost 5 bases, with 6 bases spanning the gap. The CDR3 DNA is TGTGCCAGCAGTCTCCGGGAGACCCAGTACTTC. Translating gives CASSLRETQYF.

About this clone itself: The sample contains more than one DNA sequence encoding this CDR3. The chain recombines TRBV14 with TRBJ2-1; D might be TRBD2 (6 bases). The CDR3 has 12 residues. The V end lost 3 bases, the J end lost 12 bases, and 12 bases lay between the germline ends. CDR1 is SGHDN, CDR2 FVKESK, per germline. The CDR3, as DNA: TGTGCCAGCAGCCAGGGGAGGCTAGGGCAGTTCTTC. Residues: CASSQGRLGQFF.

This chain joins TRBV6-5 and TRBJ1-2; no clear D gene. Trimming removed 6 bases at V and 7 bases at J, with 15 bases between. In germline, CDR1 is MNHEY, CDR2 SVGAGI. The CDR3 has 13 residues. CDR3 nucleotides: TGTGCCAGCAGCCTCGGAGGACCCGCTGGCTACACCTTC. Residues: CASSLGGPAGYTF.

The chain joins TRBV5-1 to TRBJ2-7, with TRBD2 matching over 8 bases. J lost 5 bases, V lost 4 bases, and 8 bases had no gene match. The germline CDR1 and CDR2 sequences are SGHRS and YFSETQ. The length of the CDR3 is 14 residues. The CDR3 region has the DNA TGCGCCAGCAGCACCAGCGGGGGAATCGACGAGCAGTACTTC. As protein: CASSTSGGIDEQYF. The full variable domain, with the rest looked up from reference TRBV5-1 and TRBJ2-7, is KAGVTQTPRYLIKTRGQQVTLSCSPISGHRSVSWYQQTPGQGLQFLFEYFSETQRNKGNFPGRFSGRQFSNSRSEMNVSTLELGDSALYLCASSTSGGIDEQYFGPGTRLTVT.